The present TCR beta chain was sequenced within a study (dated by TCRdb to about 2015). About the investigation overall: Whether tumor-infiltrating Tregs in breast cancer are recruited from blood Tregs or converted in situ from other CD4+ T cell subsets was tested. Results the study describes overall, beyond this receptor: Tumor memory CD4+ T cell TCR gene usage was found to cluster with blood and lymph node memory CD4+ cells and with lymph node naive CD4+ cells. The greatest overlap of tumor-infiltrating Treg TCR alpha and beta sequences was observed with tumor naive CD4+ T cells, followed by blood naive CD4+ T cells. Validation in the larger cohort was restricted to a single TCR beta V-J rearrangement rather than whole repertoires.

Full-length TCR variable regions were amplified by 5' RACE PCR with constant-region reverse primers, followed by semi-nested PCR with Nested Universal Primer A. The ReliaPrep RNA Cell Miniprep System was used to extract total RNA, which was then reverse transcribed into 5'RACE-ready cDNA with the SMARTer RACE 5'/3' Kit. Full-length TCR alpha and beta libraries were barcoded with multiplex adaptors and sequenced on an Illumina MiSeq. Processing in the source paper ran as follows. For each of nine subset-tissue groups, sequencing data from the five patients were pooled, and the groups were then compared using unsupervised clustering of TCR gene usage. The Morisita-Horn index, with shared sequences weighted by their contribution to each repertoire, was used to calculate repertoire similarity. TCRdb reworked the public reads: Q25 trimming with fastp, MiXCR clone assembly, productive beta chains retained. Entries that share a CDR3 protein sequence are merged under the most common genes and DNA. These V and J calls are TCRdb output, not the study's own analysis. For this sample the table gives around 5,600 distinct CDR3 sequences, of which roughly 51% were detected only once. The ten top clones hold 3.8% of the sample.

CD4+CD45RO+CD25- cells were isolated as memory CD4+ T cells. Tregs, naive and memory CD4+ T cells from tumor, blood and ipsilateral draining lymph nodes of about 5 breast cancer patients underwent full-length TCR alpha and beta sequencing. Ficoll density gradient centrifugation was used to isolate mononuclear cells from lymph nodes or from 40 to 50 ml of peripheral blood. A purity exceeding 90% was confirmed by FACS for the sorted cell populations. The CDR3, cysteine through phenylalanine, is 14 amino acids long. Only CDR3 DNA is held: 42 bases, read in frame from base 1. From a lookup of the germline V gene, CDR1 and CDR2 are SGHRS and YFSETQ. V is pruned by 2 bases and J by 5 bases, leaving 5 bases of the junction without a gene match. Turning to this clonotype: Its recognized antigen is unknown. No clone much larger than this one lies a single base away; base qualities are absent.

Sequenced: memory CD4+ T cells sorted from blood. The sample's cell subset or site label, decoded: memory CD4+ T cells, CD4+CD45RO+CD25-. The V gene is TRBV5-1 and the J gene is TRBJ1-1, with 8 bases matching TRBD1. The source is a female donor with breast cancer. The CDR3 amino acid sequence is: CASSFTGGRTEAFF. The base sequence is TGCGCCAGCAGCTTCACAGGGGGAAGAACTGAAGCTTTCTTT.